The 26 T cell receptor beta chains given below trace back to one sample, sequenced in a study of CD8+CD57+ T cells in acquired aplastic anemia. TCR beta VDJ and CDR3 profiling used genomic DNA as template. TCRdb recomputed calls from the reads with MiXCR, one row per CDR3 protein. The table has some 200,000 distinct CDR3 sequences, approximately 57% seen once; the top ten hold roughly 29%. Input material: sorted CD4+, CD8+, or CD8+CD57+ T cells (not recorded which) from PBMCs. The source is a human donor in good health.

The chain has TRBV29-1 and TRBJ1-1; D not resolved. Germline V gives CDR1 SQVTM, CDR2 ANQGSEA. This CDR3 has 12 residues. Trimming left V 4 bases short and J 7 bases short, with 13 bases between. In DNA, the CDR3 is TGCAGCGTTGTTCACTGGGAGGGTGAAGCTTTCTTT. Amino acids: CSVVHWEGEAFF. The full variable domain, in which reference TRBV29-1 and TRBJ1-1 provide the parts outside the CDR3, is SAVISQKPSRDICQRGTSLTIQCQVDSQVTMMFWYRQQPGQSLTLIATANQGSEATYESGFVIDKFPISRPNLTFSTLTVSNMSPEDSSIYLCSVVHWEGEAFFGQGTRLTVV.

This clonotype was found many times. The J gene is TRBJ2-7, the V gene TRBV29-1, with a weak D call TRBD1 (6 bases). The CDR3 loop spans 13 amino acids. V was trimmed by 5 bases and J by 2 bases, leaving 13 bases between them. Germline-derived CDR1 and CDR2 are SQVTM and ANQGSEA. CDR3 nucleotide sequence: TGCAGCGTTTCCCGACAGGAGACCTACGAGCAGTACTTC. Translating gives CSVSRQETYEQYF.

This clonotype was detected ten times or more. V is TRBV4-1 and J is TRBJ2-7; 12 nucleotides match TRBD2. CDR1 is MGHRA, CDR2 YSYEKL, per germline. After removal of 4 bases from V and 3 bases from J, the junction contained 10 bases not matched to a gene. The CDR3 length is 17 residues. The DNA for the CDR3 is TGCGCCAGCAGCCCAATTATGACTAGCGGGAGCGTCTACGAGCAGTACTTC. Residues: CASSPIMTSGSVYEQYF.

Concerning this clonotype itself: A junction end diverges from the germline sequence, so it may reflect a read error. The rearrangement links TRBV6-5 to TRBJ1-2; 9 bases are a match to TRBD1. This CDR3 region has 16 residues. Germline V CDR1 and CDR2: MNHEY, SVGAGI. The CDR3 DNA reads TGTGCCAGCGGTTACTCAGCACAGGGGGCAGTCCATGGCTACACCTTC. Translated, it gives CASGYSAQGAVHGYTF.

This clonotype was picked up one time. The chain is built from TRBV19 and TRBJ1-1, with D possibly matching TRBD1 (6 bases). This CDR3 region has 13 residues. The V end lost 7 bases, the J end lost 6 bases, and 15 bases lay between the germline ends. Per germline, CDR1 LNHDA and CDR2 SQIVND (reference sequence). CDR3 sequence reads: CASILGGHAEAFF. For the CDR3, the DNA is TGTGCCAGTATACTCGGGGGGCACGCTGAAGCTTTCTTT. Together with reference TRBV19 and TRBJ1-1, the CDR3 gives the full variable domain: DGGITQSPKYLFRKEGQNVTLSCEQNLNHDAMYWYRQDPGQGLRLIYYSQIVNDFQKGDIAEGYSVSREKKESFPLTVTSAQKNPTAFYLCASILGGHAEAFFGQGTRLTVV.

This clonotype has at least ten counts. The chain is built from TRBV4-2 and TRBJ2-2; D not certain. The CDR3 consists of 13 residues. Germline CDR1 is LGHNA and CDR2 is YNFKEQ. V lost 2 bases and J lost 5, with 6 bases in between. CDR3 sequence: CASSQSETGELFF. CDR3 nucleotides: TGTGCCAGCAGCCAAAGTGAAACCGGGGAGCTGTTTTTT.

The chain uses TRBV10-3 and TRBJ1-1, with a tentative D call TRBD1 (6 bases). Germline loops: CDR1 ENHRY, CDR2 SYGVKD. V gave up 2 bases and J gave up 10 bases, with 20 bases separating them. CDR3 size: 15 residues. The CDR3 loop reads CAISEAGGGEPVAFF. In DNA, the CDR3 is TGTGCCATCAGTGAGGCCGGTGGGGGCGAACCGGTAGCTTTCTTT.

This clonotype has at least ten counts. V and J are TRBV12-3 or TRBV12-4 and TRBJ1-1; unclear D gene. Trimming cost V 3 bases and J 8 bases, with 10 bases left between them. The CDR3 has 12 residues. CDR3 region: CASSFIEGEAFF. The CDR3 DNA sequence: TGTGCCAGCAGTTTCATCGAGGGAGAAGCTTTCTTT.

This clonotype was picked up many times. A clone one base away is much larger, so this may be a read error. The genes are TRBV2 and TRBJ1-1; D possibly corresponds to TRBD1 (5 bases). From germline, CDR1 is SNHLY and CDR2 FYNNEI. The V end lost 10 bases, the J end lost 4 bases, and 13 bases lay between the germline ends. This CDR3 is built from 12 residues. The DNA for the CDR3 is TGTGCCATCGGACGGGGGACCACTGAAGCTTTCTTT. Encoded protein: CAIGRGTTEAFF.

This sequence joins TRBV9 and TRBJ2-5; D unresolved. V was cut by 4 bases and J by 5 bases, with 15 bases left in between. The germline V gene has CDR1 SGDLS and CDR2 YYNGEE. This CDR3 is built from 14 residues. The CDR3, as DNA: TGTGCCAGCAGCTCCACGGAGAACTGGGAGACCCAGTACTTC. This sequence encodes CASSSTENWETQYF.

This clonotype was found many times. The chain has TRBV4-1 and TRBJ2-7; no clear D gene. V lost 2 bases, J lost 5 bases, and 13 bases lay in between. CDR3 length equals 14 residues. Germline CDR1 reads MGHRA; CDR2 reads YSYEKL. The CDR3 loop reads CASSQTSGVDEQYF. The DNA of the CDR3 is TGCGCCAGCAGCCAAACATCAGGAGTCGACGAGCAGTACTTC.

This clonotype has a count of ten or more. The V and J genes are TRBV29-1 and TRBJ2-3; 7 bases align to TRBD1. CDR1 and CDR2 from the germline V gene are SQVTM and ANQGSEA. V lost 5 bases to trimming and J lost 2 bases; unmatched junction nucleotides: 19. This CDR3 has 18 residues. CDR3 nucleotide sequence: TGCAGCGTTTACGCGACAGCCGAGGACAGGAAGAACACAGATACGCAGTATTTT. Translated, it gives CSVYATAEDRKNTDTQYF.

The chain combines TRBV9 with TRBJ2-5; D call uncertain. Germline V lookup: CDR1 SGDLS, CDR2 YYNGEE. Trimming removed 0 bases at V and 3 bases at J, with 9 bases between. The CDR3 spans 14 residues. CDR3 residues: CASSVDWSEETQYF. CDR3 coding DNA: TGTGCCAGCAGCGTAGATTGGTCCGAAGAGACCCAGTACTTC.

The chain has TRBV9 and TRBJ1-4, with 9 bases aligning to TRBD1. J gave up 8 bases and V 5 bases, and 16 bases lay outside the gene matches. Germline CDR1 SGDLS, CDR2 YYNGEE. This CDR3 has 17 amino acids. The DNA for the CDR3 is TGTGCCAGCAGGACTCCGGGACAGGGTGCGATTAGGGAAAAACTGTTTTTT. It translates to CASRTPGQGAIREKLFF. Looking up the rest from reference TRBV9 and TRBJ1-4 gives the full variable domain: DSGVTQTPKHLITATGQRVTLRCSPRSGDLSVYWYQQSLDQGLQFLIQYYNGEERAKGNILERFSAQQFPDLHSELNLSSLELGDSALYFCASRTPGQGAIREKLFFGSGTQLSVL.

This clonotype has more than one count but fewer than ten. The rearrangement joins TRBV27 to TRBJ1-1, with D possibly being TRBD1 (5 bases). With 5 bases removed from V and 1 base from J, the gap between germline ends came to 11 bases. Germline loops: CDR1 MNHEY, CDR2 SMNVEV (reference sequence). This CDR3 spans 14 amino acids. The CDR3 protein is CASSTSGWNTEAFF. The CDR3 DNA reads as TGTGCCAGCAGTACATCAGGGTGGAACACTGAAGCTTTCTTT.

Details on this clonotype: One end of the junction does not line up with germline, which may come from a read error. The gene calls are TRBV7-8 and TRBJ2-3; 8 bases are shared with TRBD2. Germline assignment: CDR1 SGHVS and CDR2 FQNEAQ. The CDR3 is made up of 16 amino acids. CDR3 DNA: TGCGCCAGCAGTCGGGGGGCGGGAGGATGGGCAGATACGCAGTATTTT. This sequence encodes CASSRGAGGWADTQYF.

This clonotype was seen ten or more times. In DNA form, the CDR3 reads TGCGCCAGCAGCCAGGGAGCGGGGGGGCTAACAGATACGCAGTATTTT. Its protein is CASSQGAGGLTDTQYF. The rearrangement uses TRBV4-3 and TRBJ2-3, with 10 bases aligning to TRBD2. This CDR3 is built from 16 residues. CDR1 LGHNA and CDR2 YSLEER come from the germline V gene. The V and J ends lost 3 bases and 3 bases, in that order; junction bases with no gene match: 6.

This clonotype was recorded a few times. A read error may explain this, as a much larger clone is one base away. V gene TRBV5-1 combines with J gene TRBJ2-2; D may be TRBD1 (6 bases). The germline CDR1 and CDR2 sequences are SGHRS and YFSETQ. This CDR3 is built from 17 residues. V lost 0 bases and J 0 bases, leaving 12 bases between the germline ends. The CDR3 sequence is CASSLGLQGANTGELFF. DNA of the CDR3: TGCGCCAGCAGCTTGGGTCTACAGGGCGCGAACACCGGGGAGCTGTTTTTT.

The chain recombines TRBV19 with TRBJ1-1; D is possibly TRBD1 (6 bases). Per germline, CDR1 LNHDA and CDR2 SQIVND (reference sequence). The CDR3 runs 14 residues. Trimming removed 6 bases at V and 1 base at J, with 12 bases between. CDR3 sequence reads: CASRVRDTNTEAFF. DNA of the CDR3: TGTGCCAGTAGGGTCAGGGACACGAACACTGAAGCTTTCTTT.

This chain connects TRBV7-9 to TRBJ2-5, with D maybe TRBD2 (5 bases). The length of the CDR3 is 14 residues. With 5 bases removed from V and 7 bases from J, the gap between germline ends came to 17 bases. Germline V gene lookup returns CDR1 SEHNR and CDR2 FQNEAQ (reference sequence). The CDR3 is CASSPSGSVGTQYF. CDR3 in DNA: TGTGCCAGCAGCCCAAGCGGTTCGGTAGGGACCCAGTACTTC.

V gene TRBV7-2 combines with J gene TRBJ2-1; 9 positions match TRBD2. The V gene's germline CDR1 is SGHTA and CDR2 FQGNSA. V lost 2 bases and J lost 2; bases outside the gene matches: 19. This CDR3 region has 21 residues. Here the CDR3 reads CASSLSRLAGSYRGAYNEQFF. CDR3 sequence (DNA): TGTGCCAGCAGCTTATCCCGGCTAGCGGGGTCCTATCGGGGGGCCTACAATGAGCAGTTCTTC.

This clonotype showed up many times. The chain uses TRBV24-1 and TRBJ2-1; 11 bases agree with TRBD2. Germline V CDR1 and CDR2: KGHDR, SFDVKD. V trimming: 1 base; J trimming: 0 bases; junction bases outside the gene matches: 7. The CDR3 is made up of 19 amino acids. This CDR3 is CATSDFLKTSGNSYNEQFF. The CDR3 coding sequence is TGTGCCACCAGTGATTTCTTGAAGACTAGCGGGAACTCCTACAATGAGCAGTTCTTC.

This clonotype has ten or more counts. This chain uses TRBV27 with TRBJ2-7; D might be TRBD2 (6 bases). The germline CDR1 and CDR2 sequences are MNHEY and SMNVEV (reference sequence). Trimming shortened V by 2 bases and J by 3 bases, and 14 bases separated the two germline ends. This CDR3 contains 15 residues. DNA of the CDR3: TGTGCCAGCAGTTTAAACCTAGGGACTGACTACGAGCAGTACTTC. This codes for CASSLNLGTDYEQYF.

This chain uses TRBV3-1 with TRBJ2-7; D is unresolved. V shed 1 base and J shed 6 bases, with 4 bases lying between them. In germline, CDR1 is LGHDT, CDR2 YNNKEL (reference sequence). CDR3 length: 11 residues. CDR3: CASSQVGEQYF. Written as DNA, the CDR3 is TGTGCCAGCAGCCAAGTAGGCGAGCAGTACTTC.

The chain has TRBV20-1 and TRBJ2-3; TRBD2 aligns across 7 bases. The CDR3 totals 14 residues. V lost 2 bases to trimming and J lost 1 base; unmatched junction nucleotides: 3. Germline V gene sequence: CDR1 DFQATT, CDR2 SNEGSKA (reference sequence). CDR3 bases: TGCAGTGCTAGACGACTAGCTGGCACAGATACGCAGTATTTT. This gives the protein CSARRLAGTDTQYF.

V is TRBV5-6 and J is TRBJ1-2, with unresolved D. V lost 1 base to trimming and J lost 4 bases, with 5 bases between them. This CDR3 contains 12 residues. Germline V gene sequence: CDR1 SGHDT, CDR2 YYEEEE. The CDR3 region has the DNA TGTGCCAGCAGCTTGCCCCTCTATGGCTACACCTTC. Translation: CASSLPLYGYTF.